This T cell receptor beta chain was captured in a study of cytomegalovirus exposure and HLA in healthy donors. Note on this clone: Its antigen remains unidentified.

V was cut by 3 bases and J by 1 base, with 6 bases left in between. The CDR3 runs to 13 residues. The germline V gene encodes CDR1 SGHAT and CDR2 FQNNGV. The study ran its PCR with 60 Vbeta and 13 Jbeta primers. Some clones are missing from TCRdb's copy, which holds only in-frame ones; the method was immunoSEQ multiplex PCR. The sample contains about 200,000 clones, about 13% of which appear only once. Study-wide results and limits: V- and J-gene trimming of TCR beta was linked (in a later analysis) to a missense DCLRE1C variant. Cytomegalovirus-associated TCR beta chains were listed, numbering 164.

The J gene is TRBJ1-1, the V gene TRBV11-2; D unresolved. Sequenced sample: PBMCs. The source of this sequence is a man aged 50-60 years in good health and CMV-seropositive. Here the CDR3 reads CASSFGSNTEAFF. The CDR3 region has the DNA TGTGCCAGCAGCTTCGGGTCGAACACTGAAGCTTTCTTT. The full variable domain, with the rest looked up from reference TRBV11-2 and TRBJ1-1, is EAGVAQSPRYKIIEKRQSVAFWCNPISGHATLYWYQQILGQGPKLLIQFQNNGVVDDSQLPKDRFSAERLKGVDSTLKIQPAKLEDSAVYLCASSFGSNTEAFFGQGTRLTVV.